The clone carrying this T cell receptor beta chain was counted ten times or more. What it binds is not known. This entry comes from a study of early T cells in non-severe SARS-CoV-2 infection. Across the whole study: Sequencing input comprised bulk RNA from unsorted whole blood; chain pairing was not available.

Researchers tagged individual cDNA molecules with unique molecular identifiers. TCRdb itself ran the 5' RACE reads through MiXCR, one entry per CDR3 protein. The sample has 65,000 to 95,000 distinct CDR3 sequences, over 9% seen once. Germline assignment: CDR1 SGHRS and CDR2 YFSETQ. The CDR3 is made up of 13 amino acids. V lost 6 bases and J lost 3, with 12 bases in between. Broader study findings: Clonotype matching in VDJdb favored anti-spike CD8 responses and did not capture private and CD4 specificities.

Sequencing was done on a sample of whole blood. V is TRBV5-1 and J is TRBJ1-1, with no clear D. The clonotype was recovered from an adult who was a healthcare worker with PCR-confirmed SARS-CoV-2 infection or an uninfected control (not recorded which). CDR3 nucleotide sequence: TGCGCCAGCACCCAGATGGGTGACACTGAAGCTTTCTTT. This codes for CASTQMGDTEAFF. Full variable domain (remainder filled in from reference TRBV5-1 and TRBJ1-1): KAGVTQTPRYLIKTRGQQVTLSCSPISGHRSVSWYQQTPGQGLQFLFEYFSETQRNKGNFPGRFSGRQFSNSRSEMNVSTLELGDSALYLCASTQMGDTEAFFGQGTRLTVV.